One and the same sample provided the 9 T cell receptor beta chains below, sequenced in a study of blood T cell repertoires in COVID-19. Assay used: immunoSEQ multiplex PCR; TCRdb lists only in-frame clones, some missing. Of about 94,000 clones in the sample, just under 80% were seen once. Sequenced sample: peripheral blood. The origin of the receptors is a man aged 65-85 years with COVID-19, enrolled during active disease.

The gene calls are TRBV9 and TRBJ2-2; TRBD1 matches at 8 bases. The V gene's germline CDR1 is SGDLS and CDR2 YYNGEE. The CDR3 consists of 15 residues. The trim removed 4 bases at V and 4 bases at J, leaving 6 bases unmatched. CDR3 sequence: CASSSGQGATGELFF. The CDR3 region has the DNA TGTGCCAGCAGCTCAGGACAGGGAGCCACCGGGGAGCTGTTTTTT. The variable domain in full, with the rest retrieved from reference TRBV9 and TRBJ2-2, is DSGVTQTPKHLITATGQRVTLRCSPRSGDLSVYWYQQSLDQGLQFLIQYYNGEERAKGNILERFSAQQFPDLHSELNLSSLELGDSALYFCASSSGQGATGELFFGEGSRLTVL.

The chain employs TRBV28 and TRBJ1-5; D is perhaps TRBD1 (6 bases). Germline lookup yields CDR1 MDHEN and CDR2 SYDVKM. There are 16 residues in the CDR3. The V and J ends lost 0 bases and 1 base respectively, with 10 bases between them. The CDR3 here is CASSLWGQGSNQPQHF. The CDR3 coding sequence is TGTGCCAGCAGTTTATGGGGTCAGGGGAGCAATCAGCCCCAGCATTTT.

This clone has a handful of counts. The rearrangement joins TRBV5-6 to TRBJ1-1; D is undetermined. The CDR3 loop spans 13 amino acids. The germline gives CDR1 SGHDT, CDR2 YYEEEE. V lost 0 bases and J 6 bases, leaving 9 bases between the germline ends. CDR3 sequence: CASSLGLRPEAFF. The CDR3 DNA is TGTGCCAGCAGCTTGGGGTTGCGGCCTGAAGCTTTCTTT.

Concerning this clone: Sequence at one end of the junction differs from germline and may be a read error. The V and J genes are TRBV19 and TRBJ1-5; D is uncertain. Germline CDR1 LNHDA, CDR2 SQIVND (reference sequence). The CDR3 has 15 residues. CDR3 nucleotide sequence: TGTACCAGTAGGCGCGCGGTCTATAGCAATCAGCCCCAGCATTTT. Translation: CTSRRAVYSNQPQHF.

This sequence joins TRBV7-2 and TRBJ1-2, with 7 bases identical to TRBD1. The V gene's germline CDR1 is SGHTA and CDR2 FQGNSA. V gave up 3 bases and J gave up 7 bases; unmatched junction bases: 5. The CDR3 consists of 13 residues. In nucleotides, the CDR3 is TGTGCCAGCAGCTTTGAGGGGGCGGGTGGCTACACCTTC. It codes for CASSFEGAGGYTF.

This chain links TRBV19 with TRBJ1-1, with a weak D call TRBD1 (6 bases). V lost 5 bases and J 2 bases, leaving 15 bases between the germline ends. The CDR3 sequence is 15 residues long. Germline CDR1 is LNHDA and CDR2 is SQIVND (reference sequence). The CDR3 sequence is CASSPTRGANTEAFF. The CDR3 bases are TGTGCCAGTAGTCCTACCAGGGGCGCCAACACTGAAGCTTTCTTT.

This clone was counted only a few times. The rearrangement joins TRBV28 to TRBJ2-3, with 11 bases matching TRBD2. CDR3 length: 17 amino acids. V trimming: 4 bases; J trimming: 5 bases; junction bases outside the gene matches: 11. CDR1 is MDHEN, CDR2 SYDVKM, per germline. CDR3 nucleotide sequence: TGTGCCAGCAGTTCGCCGACTAGCGGGGCCATAAGAGATACGCAGTATTTT. It encodes CASSSPTSGAIRDTQYF.

The rearrangement links TRBV19 to TRBJ1-4; D remains ambiguous. From germline, CDR1 is LNHDA and CDR2 SQIVND (reference sequence). V shed 4 bases and J shed 8 bases, with 11 bases lying between them. This CDR3 is 13 amino acids long. The chain's CDR3 is CASSTYLKEKLFF. CDR3 nucleotide sequence: TGTGCCAGTAGTACCTACTTGAAGGAAAAACTGTTTTTT.

As DNA, the CDR3 is TGCGCCAGCAGCTTGGAGGGGAAGATGGAGACCCAGTACTTC. Its protein product is CASSLEGKMETQYF. The chain employs TRBV5-1 and TRBJ2-5, with a weak D call TRBD1 (5 bases). The CDR3 is made up of 14 amino acids. Germline CDR1 reads SGHRS; CDR2 reads YFSETQ. V lost 0 bases and J 5 bases, leaving 11 bases between the germline ends.